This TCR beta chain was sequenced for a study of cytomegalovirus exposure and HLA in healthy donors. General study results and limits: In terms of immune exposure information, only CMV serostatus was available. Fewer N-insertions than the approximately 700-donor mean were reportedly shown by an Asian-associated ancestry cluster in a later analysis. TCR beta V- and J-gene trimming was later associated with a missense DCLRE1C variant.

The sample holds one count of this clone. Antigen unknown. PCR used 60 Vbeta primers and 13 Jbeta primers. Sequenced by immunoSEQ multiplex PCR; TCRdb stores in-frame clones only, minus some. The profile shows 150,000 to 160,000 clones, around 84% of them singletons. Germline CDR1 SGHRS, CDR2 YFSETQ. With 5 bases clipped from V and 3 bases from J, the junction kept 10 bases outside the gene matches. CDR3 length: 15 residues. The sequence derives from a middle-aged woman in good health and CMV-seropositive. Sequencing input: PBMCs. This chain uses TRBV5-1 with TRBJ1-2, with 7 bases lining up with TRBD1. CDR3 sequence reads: CASRLPDREDYGYTF. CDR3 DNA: TGCGCCAGCAGACTCCCTGACAGGGAGGACTATGGCTACACCTTC.